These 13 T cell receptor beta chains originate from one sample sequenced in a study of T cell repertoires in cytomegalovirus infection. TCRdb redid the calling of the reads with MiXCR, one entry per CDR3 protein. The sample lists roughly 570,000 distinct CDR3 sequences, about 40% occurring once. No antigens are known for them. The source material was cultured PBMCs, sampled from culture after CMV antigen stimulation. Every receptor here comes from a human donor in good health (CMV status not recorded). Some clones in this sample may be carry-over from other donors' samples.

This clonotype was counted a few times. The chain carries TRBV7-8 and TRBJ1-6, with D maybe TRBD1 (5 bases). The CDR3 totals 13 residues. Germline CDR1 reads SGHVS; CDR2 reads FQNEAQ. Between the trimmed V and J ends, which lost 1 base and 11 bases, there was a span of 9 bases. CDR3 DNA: TGTGCCAGCAGCTTAGAGCGGGGGACACCCCTCCACTTT. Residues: CASSLERGTPLHF.

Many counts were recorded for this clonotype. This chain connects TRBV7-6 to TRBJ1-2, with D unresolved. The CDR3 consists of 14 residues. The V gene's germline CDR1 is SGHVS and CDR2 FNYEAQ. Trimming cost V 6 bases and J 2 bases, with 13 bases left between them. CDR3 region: CASRPRMGNYGYTF. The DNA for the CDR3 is TGTGCCAGCAGGCCCCGTATGGGCAACTATGGCTACACCTTC.

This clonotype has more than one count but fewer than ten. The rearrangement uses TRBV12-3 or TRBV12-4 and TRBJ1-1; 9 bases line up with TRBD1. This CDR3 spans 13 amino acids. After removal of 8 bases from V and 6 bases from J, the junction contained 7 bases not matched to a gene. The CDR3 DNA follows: TGTGCCAGCGGAAAACAGGGGGCGGCTGAAGCTTTCTTT. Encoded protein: CASGKQGAAEAFF.

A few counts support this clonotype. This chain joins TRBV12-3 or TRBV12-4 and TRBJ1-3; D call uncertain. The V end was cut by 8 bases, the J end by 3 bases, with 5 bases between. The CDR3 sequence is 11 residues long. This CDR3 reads CASSGGNTIYF. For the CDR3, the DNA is TGTGCCAGCTCAGGTGGAAACACCATATATTTT.

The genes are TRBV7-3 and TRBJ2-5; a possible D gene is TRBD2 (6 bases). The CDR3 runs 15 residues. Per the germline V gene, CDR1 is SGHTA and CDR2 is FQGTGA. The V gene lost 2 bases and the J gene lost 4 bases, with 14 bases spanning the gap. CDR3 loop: CASSLVSGRGETQYF. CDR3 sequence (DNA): TGTGCCAGCAGCTTAGTGTCCGGGAGAGGAGAGACCCAGTACTTC.

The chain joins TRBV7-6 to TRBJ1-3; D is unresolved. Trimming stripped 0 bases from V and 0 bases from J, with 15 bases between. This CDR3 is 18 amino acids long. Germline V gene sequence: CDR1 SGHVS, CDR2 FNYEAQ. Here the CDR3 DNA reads TGTGCCAGCAGCTTAGCAGACTTGGGAATGGGCTCTGGAAACACCATATATTTT. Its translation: CASSLADLGMGSGNTIYF.

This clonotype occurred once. As DNA, the CDR3 is TGCAGTGCCCACTTCCGGAGCTTAAACTATGGCTACACCTTC. This encodes CSAHFRSLNYGYTF. This chain links TRBV20-1 with TRBJ1-2; D remains ambiguous. V shed 6 bases and J shed 2 bases, with 16 bases lying between them. Germline V gene lookup returns CDR1 DFQATT and CDR2 SNEGSKA (reference sequence). The CDR3 has 14 amino acids.

The CDR3, as DNA: TGTGCCAGCAGCTTAGCCACAGCATATGGACTTAACTATGGCTACACCTTC. Amino acids: CASSLATAYGLNYGYTF. The chain has TRBV7-2 and TRBJ1-2, with D unresolved. The V gene's germline CDR1 is SGHTA and CDR2 FQGNSA. Trimming removed 0 bases at V and 1 base at J, with 15 bases between. The CDR3 consists of 17 residues.

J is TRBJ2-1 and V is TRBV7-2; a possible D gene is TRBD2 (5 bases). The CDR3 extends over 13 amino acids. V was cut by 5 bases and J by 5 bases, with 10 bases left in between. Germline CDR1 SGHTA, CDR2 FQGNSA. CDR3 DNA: TGTGCCAGCAGCGAGGGCCGGAACAATGAGCAGTTCTTC. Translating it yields CASSEGRNNEQFF. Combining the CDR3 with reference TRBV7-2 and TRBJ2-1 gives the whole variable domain GAGVSQSPSNKVTEKGKDVELRCDPISGHTALYWYRQSLGQGLEFLIYFQGNSAPDKSGLPSDRFSAERTGGSVSTLTIQRTQQEDSAVYLCASSEGRNNEQFFGPGTRLTVL.

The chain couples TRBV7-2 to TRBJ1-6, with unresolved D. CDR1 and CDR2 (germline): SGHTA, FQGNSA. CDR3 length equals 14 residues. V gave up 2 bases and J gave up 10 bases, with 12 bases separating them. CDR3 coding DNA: TGTGCCAGCAGCTTATTCAGAGCCCAATCACCCCTCCACTTT. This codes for CASSLFRAQSPLHF.

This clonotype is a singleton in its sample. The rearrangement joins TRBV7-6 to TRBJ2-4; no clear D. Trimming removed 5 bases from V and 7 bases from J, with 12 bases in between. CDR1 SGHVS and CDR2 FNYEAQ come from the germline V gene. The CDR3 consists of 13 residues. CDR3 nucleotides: TGTGCCAGCAGCCTACCGACGCGGAACATTCAGTACTTC. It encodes CASSLPTRNIQYF.

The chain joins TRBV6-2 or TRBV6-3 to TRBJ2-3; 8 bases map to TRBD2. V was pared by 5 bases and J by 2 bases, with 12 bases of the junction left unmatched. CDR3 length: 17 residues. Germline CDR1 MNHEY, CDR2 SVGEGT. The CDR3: CASSHLPGLDATDTQYF. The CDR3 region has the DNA TGTGCCAGCAGTCATCTTCCGGGACTAGACGCCACAGATACGCAGTATTTT.

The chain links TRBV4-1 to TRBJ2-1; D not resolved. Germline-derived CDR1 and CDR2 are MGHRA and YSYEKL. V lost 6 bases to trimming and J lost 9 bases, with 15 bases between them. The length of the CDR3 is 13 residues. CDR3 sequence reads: CASSITYSREQFF. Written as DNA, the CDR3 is TGCGCCAGCAGTATAACCTATAGTCGTGAGCAGTTCTTC.